The 24 T cell receptor beta chains presented below share a single source sample, sequenced in a study of blood T cell repertoires in COVID-19. Assay: immunoSEQ multiplex PCR; the TCRdb copy retains only in-frame clones and omits some. This sample has about 270,000 clones, with around nine tenths found just once. The sequenced sample consisted of peripheral blood. The receptors originated from a man aged 40-55 years with active or convalescent COVID-19.

The V and J genes are TRBV2 and TRBJ1-5; D is unclear. The V and J ends lost 4 bases and 5 bases respectively, with 12 bases between them. Per germline, CDR1 SNHLY and CDR2 FYNNEI. The CDR3 loop spans 14 amino acids. The CDR3 DNA sequence: TGTGCCAGCAGTGCAGGTGCAAATTATCAGCCCCAGCATTTT. Translating gives CASSAGANYQPQHF.

J is TRBJ1-5 and V is TRBV28; 7 bases line up with TRBD1. The V and J ends lost 6 bases and 4 bases, in that order; junction bases with no gene match: 15. Per the germline V gene, CDR1 is MDHEN and CDR2 is SYDVKM. The CDR3 spans 17 residues. Here the CDR3 DNA reads TGTGCCAGCAGCTCCAGGGGATACCGGGACAGAAATCAGCCCCAGCATTTT. It is translated as CASSSRGYRDRNQPQHF.

The chain combines TRBV24-1 with TRBJ1-2; 8 bases fit TRBD1. The CDR3 extends over 15 amino acids. CDR1 is KGHDR, CDR2 SFDVKD, per germline. V gave up 4 bases and J gave up 3 bases; unmatched junction bases: 6. The CDR3 DNA follows: TGTGCCACCAGTGACCTGGACAGGGAGGACTATGGCTACACCTTC. The encoded protein is CATSDLDREDYGYTF.

The chain couples TRBV13 to TRBJ2-7; tentative D call: TRBD1 (6 bases). The CDR3 is 14 amino acids. Germline CDR1 reads PRHDT; CDR2 reads FYEKMQ (reference sequence). Trimming removed 5 bases at V and 3 bases at J, with 14 bases between. CDR3 nucleotides: TGTGCCAGCAGCGTCCAGACAGGAGACTACGAGCAGTACTTC. Encoded protein: CASSVQTGDYEQYF.

Concerning this clone: Other DNA sequences from this sample encode an identical CDR3 as well. The J gene is TRBJ1-2, the V gene TRBV20-1, with D possibly TRBD1 on 6 matching bases. The CDR3 has 11 amino acids. With 6 bases removed from V and 5 bases from J, the gap between germline ends came to 10 bases. Germline V gives CDR1 DFQATT, CDR2 SNEGSKA (reference sequence). CDR3 sequence reads: CSAPTGYGYTF. The CDR3 DNA sequence: TGCAGTGCGCCTACAGGGTATGGCTACACCTTC.

This clone appeared a single time. The genes are TRBV10-2 and TRBJ1-5; D is perhaps TRBD1 (5 bases). The CDR3 extends over 17 amino acids. Trimming removed 0 bases at V and 5 bases at J, with 17 bases between. Per germline, CDR1 WSHSY and CDR2 SAAADI. CDR3 nucleotide sequence: TGCGCCAGCAGTGAGTCGAATTGGGGGGTGGGGGATCAGCCCCAGCATTTT. Amino acid sequence: CASSESNWGVGDQPQHF.

This chain joins TRBV7-9 and TRBJ2-1; D may be TRBD2 (6 bases). Trimming took 5 bases from V and 0 from J, leaving 14 bases between them. The CDR3 totals 16 residues. Per germline, CDR1 SEHNR and CDR2 FQNEAQ (reference sequence). In DNA, the CDR3 is TGTGCCAGCAGCAGTGCGGCGGGGCCCTCCTACAATGAGCAGTTCTTC. Protein sequence: CASSSAAGPSYNEQFF.

This sequence joins TRBV10-2 and TRBJ2-5; TRBD2 matches 11 bases. Trimming took 4 bases from V and 5 from J; bases not matched to a gene: 12. The CDR3 runs to 17 residues. CDR1 and CDR2 from the germline V gene are WSHSY and SAAADI. DNA for the CDR3: TGCGCCAGCAGTGCGCACATTCTAGCGGGGGGCGCGGAGACCCAGTACTTC. As protein: CASSAHILAGGAETQYF.

The chain is built from TRBV13 and TRBJ1-1, with D possibly TRBD1 on 5 matching bases. Looked up from germline, CDR1 is PRHDT and CDR2 is FYEKMQ (reference sequence). The CDR3 consists of 16 residues. The germline V and J ends were trimmed by 0 bases and 4 bases, with 15 bases remaining between them. DNA of the CDR3: TGTGCCAGCAGCTTAGGAGAGACCAGGGTATCCACTGAAGCTTTCTTT. Protein sequence: CASSLGETRVSTEAFF.

J is TRBJ2-7 and V is TRBV5-1, with 7 nucleotides matching TRBD2. Germline values: CDR1 SGHRS, CDR2 YFSETQ. The CDR3 length is 16 residues. V lost 7 bases, J lost 4 bases, and 17 bases stayed unmatched. Here the CDR3 reads CASGPGRGGNSYEQYF. CDR3 in DNA: TGCGCCAGCGGTCCCGGACGGGGAGGGAATTCTTACGAGCAGTACTTC.

The chain employs TRBV27 and TRBJ2-1; D ambiguous. CDR3 size: 12 residues. Looked up from germline, CDR1 is MNHEY and CDR2 is SMNVEV (reference sequence). Trimming removed 4 bases at V and 4 bases at J, with 5 bases between. The DNA for the CDR3 is TGTGCCAGCAGTTCTGAGTACAATGAGCAGTTCTTC. Its translation: CASSSEYNEQFF.

V and J are TRBV5-5 and TRBJ2-2, with D possibly being TRBD2 (5 bases). Germline values: CDR1 SGHKS, CDR2 YYEKEE (reference sequence). The CDR3 spans 15 residues. Trimming stripped 4 bases from V and 1 base from J, with 11 bases between. CDR3 protein: CASSHIGRNTGELFF. As DNA, the CDR3 is TGTGCCAGCAGCCACATTGGGAGGAACACCGGGGAGCTGTTTTTT.

This clone has only one observation. CDR3 loop: CSVRANEKLFF. In nucleotides, the CDR3 is TGCAGCGTTCGGGCTAATGAAAAACTGTTTTTT. V is TRBV29-1 and J is TRBJ1-4; the D is unclear. Looked up from germline, CDR1 is SQVTM and CDR2 is ANQGSEA. CDR3 length: 11 residues. Trimming shortened V by 5 bases and J by 3 bases, and 4 bases separated the two germline ends. Full variable domain (outside the CDR3, taken from reference TRBV29-1 and TRBJ1-4): SAVISQKPSRDICQRGTSLTIQCQVDSQVTMMFWYRQQPGQSLTLIATANQGSEATYESGFVIDKFPISRPNLTFSTLTVSNMSPEDSSIYLCSVRANEKLFFGSGTQLSVL.

The chain is built from TRBV27 and TRBJ2-2; D gene uncertain. Germline V gene sequence: CDR1 MNHEY, CDR2 SMNVEV (reference sequence). This CDR3 is built from 13 residues. V was trimmed by 4 bases and J by 1 base, leaving 4 bases between them. The CDR3 DNA reads TGTGCCAGCAGTTCAAAGAACACCGGGGAGCTGTTTTTT. It translates to CASSSKNTGELFF.

The chain uses TRBV12-3 or TRBV12-4 and TRBJ1-5, with 10 bases that match TRBD1. This CDR3 is 13 amino acids long. The junction had 1 base not matched to a gene; V was cut back by 8 bases and J by 3 bases. CDR3 sequence reads: CASRQGANQPQHF. The CDR3 DNA reads as TGTGCCAGCCGACAGGGGGCCAATCAGCCCCAGCATTTT.

The chain links TRBV7-6 to TRBJ2-5; D ambiguous. Per the germline V gene, CDR1 is SGHVS and CDR2 is FNYEAQ. Trimming removed 5 bases from V and 0 bases from J, with 10 bases in between. This CDR3 is 14 amino acids long. The CDR3, as DNA: TGTGCCAGCAGCCCCTGGGCCAACCAAGAGACCCAGTACTTC. It yields the protein CASSPWANQETQYF. The full variable domain, its missing parts supplied by reference TRBV7-6 and TRBJ2-5, is GAGVSQSPRYKVTKRGQDVALRCDPISGHVSLYWYRQALGQGPEFLTYFNYEAQQDKSGLPNDRFSAERPEGSISTLTIQRTEQRDSAMYRCASSPWANQETQYFGPGTRLLVL.

The chain uses TRBV6-5 and TRBJ2-1; possible D gene TRBD1, 5 bases. Trimming pared 0 bases from V and 10 bases from J, leaving 13 bases between. Germline values: CDR1 MNHEY, CDR2 SVGAGI. The CDR3 has 14 amino acids. The CDR3 region is CASSYSMSTGEQFF. The CDR3 DNA reads TGTGCCAGCAGTTACTCGATGAGTACAGGCGAGCAGTTCTTC.

V usage is TRBV12-3 or TRBV12-4 and J usage is TRBJ1-3; D is ambiguous. This CDR3 is 13 amino acids long. V was shortened by 2 bases and J by 3 bases, with 5 bases between the two germline ends. CDR3 residues: CASSLINGNTIYF. In nucleotides, the CDR3 is TGTGCCAGCAGTTTAATAAATGGAAACACCATATATTTT.

This clone showed up just a few times. The V gene is TRBV23-1, the J gene TRBJ2-7; 7 bases agree with TRBD1. TRBV23-1 is an ORF; its function is uncertain. The junction had 12 bases not matched to a gene; V was cut back by 9 bases and J by 7 bases. The CDR3 contains 13 residues. The CDR3 DNA reads TGCGCCAGGCTGACAGGGAATTCGAGGGAGCAGTACTTC. Its translation is CARLTGNSREQYF.

V and J are TRBV7-7 and TRBJ2-2, with D hard to call. The V end lost 2 bases, the J end lost 5 bases, and 3 bases lay between the germline ends. Looked up from germline, CDR1 is SSHAT and CDR2 is FNYEAQ (reference sequence). This CDR3 has 12 amino acids. CDR3: CASSLLTGELFF. The DNA for the CDR3 is TGTGCCAGCAGCTTATTAACCGGGGAGCTGTTTTTT. Filled out from reference TRBV7-7 and TRBJ2-2, the complete variable domain reads GAGVSQSPRYKVTKRGQDVTLRCDPISSHATLYWYQQALGQGPEFLTYFNYEAQPDKSGLPSDRFSAERPEGSISTLTIQRTEQRDSAMYRCASSLLTGELFFGEGSRLTVL.

The chain couples TRBV28 to TRBJ1-2; no reliable D call. This CDR3 has 14 amino acids. Germline V lookup: CDR1 MDHEN, CDR2 SYDVKM. V lost 7 bases to trimming and J lost 0 bases, with 12 bases between them. The CDR3 DNA reads as TGTGCCAGCAAGATCCCCTTAGCTAACTATGGCTACACCTTC. Its protein product is CASKIPLANYGYTF.

The V and J genes are TRBV7-9 and TRBJ2-7, with 10 bases lining up with TRBD2. The CDR3 contains 15 residues. J gave up 1 base and V 4 bases, and 4 bases lay outside the gene matches. Germline assignment: CDR1 SEHNR and CDR2 FQNEAQ (reference sequence). The CDR3 spells CASSSTSGLSYEQYF. CDR3 DNA: TGTGCCAGCAGCTCGACTAGCGGGCTATCCTACGAGCAGTACTTC.

The V and J genes are TRBV29-1 and TRBJ2-2; TRBD1 agrees at 11 bases. With 4 bases clipped from V and 6 bases from J, the junction kept 4 bases outside the gene matches. The CDR3 is made up of 14 amino acids. Germline V CDR1 and CDR2: SQVTM, ANQGSEA. Written as DNA, the CDR3 is TGCAGCGTTGTAGGGACAGGGGGACCCGGGGAGCTGTTTTTT. Encoded protein: CSVVGTGGPGELFF.

The V and J genes are TRBV18 and TRBJ1-3; D unresolved. The V end lost 0 bases, the J end lost 0 bases, and 12 bases lay between the germline ends. The CDR3 contains 17 residues. From germline, CDR1 is KGHSH and CDR2 LQKENI. CDR3 sequence reads: CASSPPSMGPSGNTIYF. CDR3 nucleotide sequence: TGTGCCAGCTCACCACCCAGCATGGGCCCCTCTGGAAACACCATATATTTT. Full variable domain (rest looked up from reference TRBV18 and TRBJ1-3): NAGVMQNPRHLVRRRGQEARLRCSPMKGHSHVYWYRQLPEEGLKFMVYLQKENIIDESGMPKERFSAEFPKEGPSILRIQQVVRGDSAAYFCASSPPSMGPSGNTIYFGEGSWLTVV.